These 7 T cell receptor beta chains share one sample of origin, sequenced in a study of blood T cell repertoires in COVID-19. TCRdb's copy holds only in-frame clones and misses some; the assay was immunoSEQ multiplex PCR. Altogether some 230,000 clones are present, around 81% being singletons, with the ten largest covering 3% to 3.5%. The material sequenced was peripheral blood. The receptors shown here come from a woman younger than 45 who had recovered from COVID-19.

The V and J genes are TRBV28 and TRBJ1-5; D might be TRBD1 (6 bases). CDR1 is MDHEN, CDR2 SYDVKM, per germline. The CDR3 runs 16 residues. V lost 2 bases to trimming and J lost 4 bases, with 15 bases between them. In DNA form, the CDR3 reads TGTGCCAGCAGTTTAGGGGGCATACAGGTGAATCAGCCCCAGCATTTT. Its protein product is CASSLGGIQVNQPQHF.

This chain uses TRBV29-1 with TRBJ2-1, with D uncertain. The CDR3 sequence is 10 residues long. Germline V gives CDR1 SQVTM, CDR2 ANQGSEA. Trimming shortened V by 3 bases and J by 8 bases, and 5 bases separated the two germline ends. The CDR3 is CSVERYEQFF. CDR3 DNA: TGCAGCGTTGAGCGATATGAGCAGTTCTTC.

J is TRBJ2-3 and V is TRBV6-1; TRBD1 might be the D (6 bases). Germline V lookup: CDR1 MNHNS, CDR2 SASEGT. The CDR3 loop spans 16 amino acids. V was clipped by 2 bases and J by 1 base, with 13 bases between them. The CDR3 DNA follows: TGTGCCAGCAGTGAAACGCAGGGGAGAGGCACAGATACGCAGTATTTT. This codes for CASSETQGRGTDTQYF.

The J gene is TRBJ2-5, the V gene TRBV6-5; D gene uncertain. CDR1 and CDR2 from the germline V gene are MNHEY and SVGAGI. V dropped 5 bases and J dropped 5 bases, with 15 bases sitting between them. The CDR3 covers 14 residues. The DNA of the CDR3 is TGTGCCAGCAGTAGCCCCACTACCAAGGAGACCCAGTACTTC. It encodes CASSSPTTKETQYF.

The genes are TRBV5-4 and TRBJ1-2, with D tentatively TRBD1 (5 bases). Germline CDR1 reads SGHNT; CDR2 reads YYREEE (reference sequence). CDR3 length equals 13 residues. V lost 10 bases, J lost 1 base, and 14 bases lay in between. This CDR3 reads CAGGNSGNYGYTF. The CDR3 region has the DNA TGTGCCGGGGGGAACTCCGGTAACTATGGCTACACCTTC.

In DNA form, the CDR3 reads TGTGCCAGCAGTGACTCGTTACGCCCGGGACTAGCGGGCTACGAGCAGTACTTC. Translating it yields CASSDSLRPGLAGYEQYF. The rearrangement uses TRBV6-4 and TRBJ2-7; 12 nucleotides line up with TRBD2. This CDR3 has 18 residues. V lost 0 bases, J lost 3 bases, and 9 bases stayed unmatched. Germline CDR1 reads MRHNA; CDR2 reads SNTAGT.

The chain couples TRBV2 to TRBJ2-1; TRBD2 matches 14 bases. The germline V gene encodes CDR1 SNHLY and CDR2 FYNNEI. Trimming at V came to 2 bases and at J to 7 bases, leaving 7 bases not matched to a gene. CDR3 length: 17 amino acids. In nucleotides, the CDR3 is TGTGCCAGCAGTGAAAGTAGAGGACTAGCGGGAGGAAATGAGCAGTTCTTC. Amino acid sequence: CASSESRGLAGGNEQFF.